Presented here are 9 T cell receptor beta chains from one specimen sequenced in a study of T-cell reconstitution after alpha-beta-depleted transplantation in children. Unique molecular identifiers were incorporated during preparation of the TCRbeta library. TCRdb redid the calling of the PCR reads with MiXCR, one entry per CDR3 protein. Among 190,000 or so distinct CDR3 sequences listed, 5% to 7.5% were seen once. The material was PBMCs, obtained before TCRalphabeta/CD19-depleted stem cell transplant. These receptors all stem from a girl less than two years old with combined immunodeficiency, due to receive a stem cell transplant.

This clonotype has a count of ten or more. The chain carries TRBV7-2 and TRBJ2-5, with 7 bases identical to TRBD2. This CDR3 comprises 16 residues. Germline V lookup: CDR1 SGHTA, CDR2 FQGNSA. The junction had 10 bases not matched to a gene; V was cut back by 2 bases and J by 4 bases. This CDR3 reads CASSLILVTSRETQYF. The CDR3 DNA reads as TGTGCCAGCAGCTTAATCTTGGTGACTAGCAGAGAGACCCAGTACTTC.

This clonotype was observed at least ten times. CDR3: CASSPTGDYNEQFF. CDR3 bases: TGTGCCAGCAGCCCGACAGGGGATTACAATGAGCAGTTCTTC. The chain joins TRBV7-2 to TRBJ2-1, with TRBD1 matching over 8 bases. This CDR3 is built from 14 residues. V shed 5 bases, J shed 4 bases, and the junction held 4 bases outside the gene matches. CDR1 is SGHTA, CDR2 FQGNSA, per germline.

This clonotype has ten or more counts. The V gene is TRBV29-1, the J gene TRBJ2-1; unclear D gene. Germline loops: CDR1 SQVTM, CDR2 ANQGSEA. CDR3 size: 14 residues. V was pared by 1 base and J by 6 bases, with 13 bases between. CDR3 in amino acids: CSVEAGFHINEQFF. DNA of the CDR3: TGCAGCGTTGAAGCCGGGTTCCATATCAATGAGCAGTTCTTC.

This clonotype was seen many times. The chain carries TRBV18 and TRBJ2-1; TRBD2 matches at 7 bases. Germline values: CDR1 KGHSH, CDR2 LQKENI. This CDR3 region has 16 residues. J was trimmed by 7 bases and V by 6 bases; bases with no gene match: 15. The CDR3: CASSTGIGREWNEQFF. CDR3 DNA sequence: TGTGCCAGCTCGACGGGGATTGGGCGGGAGTGGAATGAGCAGTTCTTC.

This clonotype was picked up a small number of times. V usage is TRBV29-1 and J usage is TRBJ2-3, with 7 bases identical to TRBD1. V lost 5 bases to trimming and J lost 6 bases; unmatched junction nucleotides: 14. CDR1 and CDR2 (germline): SQVTM, ANQGSEA. The CDR3 spans 15 residues. The chain's CDR3 is CSVFPPDRSFDTQYF. The CDR3 DNA reads as TGCAGCGTTTTCCCCCCGGACAGGTCCTTCGATACGCAGTATTTT.

At least ten counts were recorded for this clonotype. V is TRBV2 and J is TRBJ2-3; 7 bases align to TRBD1. V gave up 1 base and J gave up 2 bases; unmatched junction bases: 6. CDR1 and CDR2 from the germline V gene are SNHLY and FYNNEI. The CDR3 length is 16 residues. The CDR3 bases are TGTGCCAGCAGTGAAGAGCACAGGGGTTACACAGATACGCAGTATTTT. As protein: CASSEEHRGYTDTQYF.

This clonotype was recorded at least ten times. The V call is TRBV7-9, the J call TRBJ2-1; 16 bases align to TRBD2. Germline CDR1 reads SEHNR; CDR2 reads FQNEAQ (reference sequence). Trimming took 4 bases from V and 8 from J; bases not matched to a gene: 14. The CDR3 contains 19 residues. CDR3 nucleotide sequence: TGTGCCAGCAGCTCCCCCGGCGGGACTAGCGGGAGGGCCCGTTATGAGCAGTTCTTC. Translated, it gives CASSSPGGTSGRARYEQFF.

This clonotype was detected ten times or more. CDR3 loop: CASSQGPIGNTEAFF. The DNA for the CDR3 is TGTGCCAGCAGTCAAGGGCCGATAGGGAACACTGAAGCTTTCTTT. The J gene is TRBJ1-1, the V gene TRBV6-2 or TRBV6-3; D unresolved. CDR1 is MNHEY and CDR2 is SVGEGT in the germline V gene. CDR3 length equals 15 residues. Trimming stripped 5 bases from V and 1 base from J, with 14 bases between.

This clonotype was observed many times. The chain recombines TRBV18 with TRBJ2-7; 7 nucleotides align to TRBD2. CDR1 KGHSH and CDR2 LQKENI come from the germline V gene. With 6 bases clipped from V and 0 bases from J, the junction kept 8 bases outside the gene matches. The CDR3 sequence is 15 residues long. CDR3 protein: CASSARGGSSYEQYF. CDR3 in DNA: TGTGCCAGCTCCGCACGGGGCGGGAGCTCCTACGAGCAGTACTTC.